This TCR beta chain is from a study of blood T cell repertoires in COVID-19. Study overall: The samples span acute and convalescent COVID-19 from the United States, Italy and Spain. T cells, B-cell-depleted T cells, or PBMCs provided the cDNA or gDNA that served as material.

The authors' processing: Reference gene primer amplification yielded estimated nucleated cell counts. Assay: immunoSEQ multiplex PCR; the TCRdb copy retains only in-frame clones and omits some. V and J calls and clone size follow that table, whereas D and trimming were derived from the DNA. This table holds over 200,000 clones, 70% to 90% found once. The V and J ends lost 9 bases and 5 bases, in that order; junction bases with no gene match: 12. This CDR3 is built from 15 residues. Germline CDR1 is LNHDA and CDR2 is SQIVND (reference sequence). Sequenced: peripheral blood. J is TRBJ2-5 and V is TRBV19, with 10 nucleotides matching TRBD1. This TCR came from a woman between 70 and 85 years old with active or convalescent COVID-19. The DNA for the CDR3 is TGTGCCAGCTTCAACCGGGACAGGGGTGGGGAGACCCAGTACTTC. This sequence encodes CASFNRDRGGETQYF. The entire variable domain, with the rest obtained from reference TRBV19 and TRBJ2-5, is as follows: DGGITQSPKYLFRKEGQNVTLSCEQNLNHDAMYWYRQDPGQGLRLIYYSQIVNDFQKGDIAEGYSVSREKKESFPLTVTSAQKNPTAFYLCASFNRDRGGETQYFGPGTRLLVL.